The sequence of this T cell receptor beta chain was determined in a study of blood T cell repertoires in COVID-19. Produced via immunoSEQ multiplex PCR; TCRdb's table is partial and in-frame only. The sample has roughly 290,000 clones, 75% to 90% seen once. This clonotype originated in a young man with acute or convalescent COVID-19. The sample was peripheral blood.

This chain's CDR3 is CASSFILNTGELFF. CDR3 coding DNA: TGTGCCAGCAGCTTTATTCTGAACACCGGGGAGCTGTTTTTT. The rearrangement uses TRBV7-9 and TRBJ2-2; no clear D. CDR1 and CDR2 from the germline V gene are SEHNR and FQNEAQ (reference sequence). The CDR3 runs to 14 residues. V shed 3 bases and J shed 1 base, with 6 bases lying between them.